This TCR beta chain came from a study of T cell responses to AZD1222 COVID-19 vaccine. Comments on this clone: What it binds is not known.

The ends were cut back, 2 bases at V and 6 bases at J, with 16 bases in the middle. The CDR3 spans 15 residues. The germline gives CDR1 SGHRS, CDR2 YFSETQ. Here immunoSEQ multiplex PCR was the method, and the copy in TCRdb shows in-frame clones only, minus some. The sample carries roughly 49,000 clones, around three quarters recorded once. Broader study findings: Spike-specific TCR depth and breadth grew after two AZD1222 doses. As reported, nearly half of all spike-specific TCRs target variant regions that are unmutated. Researchers took repertoire samples only after the peak T cell response had come. Clonal diversity was possibly underestimated, and the donors were mostly white British, with more females.

The sample in question was peripheral blood, obtained on day 0 of AZD1222 vaccination. The chain uses TRBV5-1 and TRBJ2-3, with D perhaps given as TRBD1 or TRBD2 (6 bases each). This receptor was taken from an adult in good health. In DNA, the CDR3 is TGCGCCAGCAGCTTAGGGCTCGGGGGCGGGGATACGCAGTATTTT. This sequence encodes CASSLGLGGGDTQYF.